Listed here are 30 T cell receptor beta chains from one sample, sequenced in a study of control samples from healthy donors and cancer patients (TCRdb year 2020). Library preparation used the immunoSEQ multiplex PCR assay. In TCRdb, the immuneACCESS table is reduced to in-frame sequences with V and J assigned. These tables do not hold every clone; where another copy was compared, an unresolved V gene accounts for under half, and the others remain unexplained. A total of approximately 90,000 clones appear in this sample, approximately 84% of them only once. Of the sample, over 30% falls within the top ten clones. Specimen: PBMCs. All receptors derive from a man aged 65 to 79 with lung cancer.

The chain combines TRBV5-4 with TRBJ2-3; 10 positions match TRBD2. Germline V gives CDR1 SGHNT, CDR2 YYREEE (reference sequence). This CDR3 is 17 amino acids long. Losses at the gene ends were 2 bases for V and 0 bases for J; bases not matched to a gene: 6. For the CDR3, the DNA is TGTGCCAGCAGCTTAGGAGCGGGGGGGGCTAGCACAGATACGCAGTATTTT. It specifies CASSLGAGGASTDTQYF.

This clone has just a few counts. The V gene is TRBV19, the J gene TRBJ2-3, with unresolved D. Germline V CDR1 and CDR2: LNHDA, SQIVND (reference sequence). Trimming pared 1 base from V and 1 base from J, leaving 12 bases between. The length of the CDR3 is 16 residues. The CDR3 DNA reads as TGTGCCAGTAGTATAGGGTTCGGTCGGGGCACAGATACGCAGTATTTT. This gives the protein CASSIGFGRGTDTQYF.

V usage is TRBV7-2 and J usage is TRBJ2-7; no clear D. V shed 6 bases and J shed 4 bases, with 13 bases lying between them. The CDR3 loop spans 13 amino acids. Per the germline V gene, CDR1 is SGHTA and CDR2 is FQGNSA. CDR3 loop: CASSYSDGYEQYF. In DNA, the CDR3 is TGTGCCAGCAGTTATTCGGACGGTTACGAGCAGTACTTC.

This chain joins TRBV24-1 and TRBJ2-5; 8 nucleotides agree with TRBD1. V dropped 4 bases and J dropped 5; count of bases not matched to a gene: 11. CDR1 is KGHDR and CDR2 is SFDVKD in the germline V gene. The length of the CDR3 is 16 residues. The CDR3 nucleotides read TGTGCCACCAGTGACCACACCGGGACAGGAGAGGAGACCCAGTACTTC. It is translated as CATSDHTGTGEETQYF.

The rearrangement links TRBV7-3 to TRBJ2-3; 10 nucleotides align to TRBD1. The CDR3 has 17 amino acids. Trimming removed 5 bases from V and 8 bases from J; junction bases left unmatched: 16. The germline CDR1 and CDR2 sequences are SGHTA and FQGTGA. CDR3 coding DNA: TGTGCCAGCAGCCAAGACCCGGGACAGGGGCTTTTAGGTACGCAGTATTTT. Protein sequence: CASSQDPGQGLLGTQYF.

V and J are TRBV5-6 and TRBJ1-5, with a possible D match to TRBD1 (6 bases). The V end was cut by 4 bases, the J end by 0 bases, with 8 bases between. Germline values: CDR1 SGHDT, CDR2 YYEEEE. The CDR3 covers 14 residues. CDR3 in amino acids: CASSPRGSNQPQHF. The CDR3 DNA sequence: TGTGCCAGCAGCCCCAGGGGTAGCAATCAGCCCCAGCATTTT.

The chain joins TRBV21-1 to TRBJ2-7; the tabulated D call, TRBD1, remains unverified against the DNA. TRBV21-1 corresponds to a pseudogene. There are 15 residues in the CDR3. CDR3 nucleotide sequence: TGTGCCAGCAGCACCCCCCGGACAGGGGAGCACGAGCAGTACTTC. Translating it yields CASSTPRTGEHEQYF.

The chain joins TRBV6-6 to TRBJ1-2; no clear D. Trimming removed 6 bases at V and 0 bases at J, with 11 bases between. The germline V gene has CDR1 MNHNY and CDR2 SVGAGI (reference sequence). This CDR3 comprises 14 residues. This chain's CDR3 is CASRARVPNYGYTF. For the CDR3, the DNA is TGTGCCAGCAGGGCACGGGTACCTAACTATGGCTACACCTTC.

The rearrangement uses TRBV7-9 and TRBJ2-3; 8 positions agree with TRBD1. The CDR3 is 14 residues long. Germline values: CDR1 SEHNR, CDR2 FQNEAQ (reference sequence). V lost 3 bases, J lost 4 bases, and 3 bases stayed unmatched. This CDR3 reads CASSFQGAADTQYF. In DNA form, the CDR3 reads TGTGCCAGCAGCTTCCAGGGGGCTGCAGATACGCAGTATTTT.

This chain uses TRBV27 with TRBJ1-1, with 7 nucleotides matching TRBD1. Unmatched junction bases numbered 21, after V lost 4 bases and J lost 4 bases. The CDR3 consists of 19 residues. The germline V gene encodes CDR1 MNHEY and CDR2 SMNVEV (reference sequence). This CDR3 reads CASSSHLGRQGSRGTEAFF. CDR3 bases: TGTGCCAGCAGTTCCCATCTGGGCAGACAGGGTTCTCGAGGCACTGAAGCTTTCTTT.

V and J are TRBV25-1 and TRBJ1-1; possible D gene TRBD1, 5 bases. The length of the CDR3 is 13 residues. The V gene lost 4 bases and the J gene lost 5 bases, with 11 bases spanning the gap. CDR1 is MGHDK and CDR2 is SYGVNS in the germline V gene. CDR3 protein: CASSVRGRTEAFF. The CDR3 region has the DNA TGTGCCAGCAGTGTCCGGGGGAGGACTGAAGCTTTCTTT.

This chain uses TRBV9 with TRBJ1-1, with D tentatively TRBD1 (5 bases). Trimming stripped 4 bases from V and 0 bases from J, with 10 bases between. The germline V gene encodes CDR1 SGDLS and CDR2 YYNGEE. The CDR3 sequence is 14 residues long. This CDR3 is CASSPGPLNTEAFF. The CDR3 coding sequence is TGTGCCAGCAGCCCGGGACCCTTGAACACTGAAGCTTTCTTT.

The chain employs TRBV6-4 and TRBJ2-3; D is unclear. Trimming left V 2 bases short and J 1 base short, with 4 bases between. The V gene's germline CDR1 is MRHNA and CDR2 SNTAGT. The CDR3 length is 13 residues. CDR3 sequence: CASSDRGTDTQYF. For the CDR3, the DNA is TGTGCCAGCAGTGACAGGGGCACAGATACGCAGTATTTT.

The CDR3 spells CASSIAADRGHAGYTF. As DNA, the CDR3 is TGTGCCAGTAGTATAGCCGCCGACAGGGGGCATGCTGGCTACACCTTC. The chain combines TRBV19 with TRBJ1-2; 10 bases match TRBD1. Germline assignment: CDR1 LNHDA and CDR2 SQIVND (reference sequence). J lost 7 bases, V lost 1 base, and 9 bases had no gene match. The CDR3 is 16 amino acids.

The V call is TRBV4-2, the J call TRBJ2-3; 8 bases are shared with TRBD1. The CDR3 covers 16 residues. Per germline, CDR1 LGHNA and CDR2 YNFKEQ. V lost 2 bases to trimming and J lost 1 base; unmatched junction nucleotides: 5. CDR3 sequence: CASSQRQGYGTDTQYF. CDR3 bases: TGTGCCAGCAGCCAAAGACAGGGGTACGGCACAGATACGCAGTATTTT.

CDR3 bases: TGTGCCAGTAGTTTCAGGTCAGGGGAAAGCACTGAAGCTTTCTTT. Protein sequence: CASSFRSGESTEAFF. The J gene is TRBJ1-1, the V gene TRBV19; possible D gene TRBD1, 6 bases. Germline assignment: CDR1 LNHDA and CDR2 SQIVND (reference sequence). V was pared by 5 bases and J by 4 bases, with 17 bases between. The CDR3 is 15 residues long.

This rearrangement joins TRBV11-2 to TRBJ1-2, with D possibly TRBD1 on 5 matching bases. The CDR3 has 13 amino acids. The V end lost 4 bases, the J end lost 4 bases, and 10 bases lay between the germline ends. CDR1 is SGHAT, CDR2 FQNNGV, per germline. CDR3 loop: CASSSPGLYGYTF. The CDR3 DNA reads TGTGCCAGCAGCTCTCCGGGGCTCTATGGCTACACCTTC.

The V and J genes are TRBV27 and TRBJ1-6; D is unclear. Looked up from germline, CDR1 is MNHEY and CDR2 is SMNVEV (reference sequence). Between the trimmed V and J ends, which lost 3 bases and 8 bases, there was a span of 5 bases. This CDR3 has 12 amino acids. CDR3 DNA sequence: TGTGCCAGCAGTTTCGCAGATTCACCCCTCCACTTT. Translation gives CASSFADSPLHF.

This sequence joins TRBV30 and TRBJ2-3; D gene uncertain. Trimming removed 1 base at V and 4 bases at J, with 3 bases between. The CDR3 is 11 amino acids. Germline assignment: CDR1 GTSNPN and CDR2 SVGIG (reference sequence). The CDR3 DNA reads as TGTGCCTGGAGTGCTTCAGATACGCAGTATTTT. Translating it yields CAWSASDTQYF. Full variable domain (remainder filled in from reference TRBV30 and TRBJ2-3): SQTIHQWPATLVQPVGSPLSLECTVEGTSNPNLYWYRQAAGRGLQLLFYSVGIGQISSEVPQNLSASRPQDRQFILSSKKLLLSDSGFYLCAWSASDTQYFGPGTRLTVL.

Comments on this clone: The sample holds other DNA sequences that translate to the same CDR3. The chain combines TRBV24-1 with TRBJ2-7, with D unclear. The CDR3 runs 11 residues. Trimming stripped 1 base from V and 6 bases from J, with 3 bases between. Per the germline V gene, CDR1 is KGHDR and CDR2 is SFDVKD. CDR3 loop: CATSDFGEQYF. CDR3 sequence (DNA): TGTGCCACCAGTGATTTCGGCGAGCAGTACTTC.

The rearrangement joins TRBV27 to TRBJ1-2, with D possibly TRBD1 on 5 matching bases. The CDR3 consists of 14 residues. The V end was cut by 0 bases, the J end by 4 bases, with 9 bases between. The germline V gene encodes CDR1 MNHEY and CDR2 SMNVEV (reference sequence). This CDR3 is CASSLSGTTYGYTF. CDR3 sequence (DNA): TGTGCCAGCAGTTTATCTGGGACCACCTATGGCTACACCTTC.

The rearrangement links TRBV4-1 to TRBJ1-2, with D possibly being TRBD1 (6 bases). Germline CDR1 is MGHRA and CDR2 is YSYEKL. The CDR3 contains 15 residues. V was clipped by 3 bases and J by 4 bases, with 15 bases between them. The CDR3 DNA follows: TGCGCCAGCAGCCATCCGGGGGCTGGTGGCTATGGCTACACCTTC. Protein: CASSHPGAGGYGYTF.

The chain uses TRBV5-1 and TRBJ1-1, with a possible D match to TRBD1 (6 bases). The germline V gene has CDR1 SGHRS and CDR2 YFSETQ. The V end lost 0 bases, the J end lost 3 bases, and 12 bases lay between the germline ends. The length of the CDR3 is 15 residues. Here the CDR3 reads CASSLGQGMDTEAFF. The CDR3 bases are TGCGCCAGCAGCTTGGGTCAGGGGATGGACACTGAAGCTTTCTTT.

This clone appeared many times. The CDR3 loop is CASNKWGYTEAFF. CDR3 DNA sequence: TGTGCCAGCAACAAGTGGGGGTACACTGAAGCTTTCTTT. The chain couples TRBV3-1 (or the pseudogene TRBV3-2) to TRBJ1-1, with D possibly TRBD1 on 5 matching bases. V was clipped by 7 bases and J by 3 bases, with 12 bases between them. The CDR3 has 13 residues. Germline CDR1 is LGHDT and CDR2 is YNNKEL (reference sequence).

The V and J genes are TRBV27 and TRBJ1-5, with D tentatively TRBD1 (5 bases). There are 13 residues in the CDR3. V lost 6 bases and J 3 bases, leaving 9 bases between the germline ends. Germline assignment: CDR1 MNHEY and CDR2 SMNVEV (reference sequence). The CDR3 is CASSWGFNQPQHF. The CDR3 DNA follows: TGTGCCAGCAGCTGGGGGTTCAATCAGCCCCAGCATTTT.

The chain employs TRBV5-1 and TRBJ2-1, with 9 nucleotides matching TRBD2. In germline, CDR1 is SGHRS, CDR2 YFSETQ. Germline trimming cut 5 bases from V and 5 bases from J; bases unmatched to any gene: 8. There are 15 residues in the CDR3. The CDR3 sequence is CASSSLAGFDNEQFF. The CDR3 DNA reads as TGCGCCAGCAGTTCTCTAGCGGGGTTTGACAATGAGCAGTTCTTC.

The chain employs TRBV6-5 and TRBJ2-7; D is uncertain. The CDR3 extends over 16 amino acids. Germline V gene data show CDR1 as MNHEY and CDR2 as SVGAGI. Trimming removed 2 bases at V and 2 bases at J, with 16 bases between. CDR3 DNA sequence: TGTGCCAGCAGTTACGCCGAGCCAACCCGACCCTACGAGCAGTACTTC. The encoded protein is CASSYAEPTRPYEQYF.

As DNA, the CDR3 is TGTGCCAGCTCACCACAACAGGGTAGTGCCTCTGGAAACACCATATATTTT. As protein: CASSPQQGSASGNTIYF. The chain couples TRBV18 to TRBJ1-3; tentative D call: TRBD1 (6 bases). There are 17 residues in the CDR3. CDR1 KGHSH and CDR2 LQKENI come from the germline V gene. Trimming stripped 1 base from V and 0 bases from J, with 13 bases between.

This chain joins TRBV5-1 and TRBJ1-6; no reliable D call. In germline, CDR1 is SGHRS, CDR2 YFSETQ. Trimming removed 4 bases at V and 8 bases at J, with 7 bases between. The length of the CDR3 is 12 residues. The CDR3 coding sequence is TGCGCCAGCAGCCGATCCGATTCACCCCTCCACTTT. Translating it yields CASSRSDSPLHF. Using reference TRBV5-1 and TRBJ1-6 for the parts outside the CDR3, the full variable domain is KAGVTQTPRYLIKTRGQQVTLSCSPISGHRSVSWYQQTPGQGLQFLFEYFSETQRNKGNFPGRFSGRQFSNSRSEMNVSTLELGDSALYLCASSRSDSPLHFGNGTRLTVT.

The chain carries TRBV7-8 and TRBJ2-3; 9 nucleotides line up with TRBD2. CDR1 is SGHVS and CDR2 is FQNEAQ in the germline V gene. Losses at the gene ends were 2 bases for V and 3 bases for J; bases not matched to a gene: 6. This CDR3 spans 16 amino acids. The CDR3 protein is CASSLLGRGGTDTQYF. The CDR3 nucleotides are TGTGCCAGCAGCTTACTTGGGCGGGGGGGGACAGATACGCAGTATTTT.